A single sample gave rise to the 32 T cell receptor beta chains below, sequenced in a study of response to subunit inactivated influenza vaccine. TCRdb recomputed calls from the RT-PCR reads with MiXCR, one row per CDR3 protein. The sample has under 200,000 distinct CDR3 sequences; about 10% are singletons. The specimen comprised CD8+ T cells sorted from PBMCs, sampled roughly 24 months after vaccination. The receptors derive from a man in his fifties or sixties who received an inactivated influenza vaccine.

V gene TRBV6-5 combines with J gene TRBJ2-1; D is possibly TRBD2 (7 bases). CDR3 length: 16 amino acids. V shed 4 bases and J shed 6 bases, with 19 bases lying between them. The V gene's germline CDR1 is MNHEY and CDR2 SVGAGI. DNA of the CDR3: TGTGCCAGCAGTTCTTTCGGGGGGCACGAAGGCAATGAGCAGTTCTTC. The encoded protein is CASSSFGGHEGNEQFF.

This clonotype was seen ten or more times. The chain is built from TRBV11-3 and TRBJ2-5; 10 nucleotides match TRBD2. The CDR3 is 18 residues long. CDR1 is SGHNT and CDR2 is YENEEA in the germline V gene. Trimming cost V 5 bases and J 1 base; bases outside gene matches: 13. The CDR3 region has the DNA TGTGCCAGCAGCCCGACTAGCGGGTGGGGCCGATTCCAAGAGACCCAGTACTTC. Its translation: CASSPTSGWGRFQETQYF.

This clonotype showed up many times. The rearrangement joins TRBV4-3 to TRBJ2-1; maybe TRBD2 (5 bases). Deletions cut 4 bases from V and 5 bases from J, with 12 bases between. In germline, CDR1 is LGHNA, CDR2 YSLEER. This CDR3 is built from 14 residues. CDR3 loop: CASSLDGGHNEQFF. The DNA for the CDR3 is TGCGCCAGCAGCCTGGATGGAGGCCACAATGAGCAGTTCTTC.

The sample holds a few counts of this clonotype. The J gene is TRBJ2-1, the V gene TRBV28; 12 nucleotides match TRBD2. Germline V CDR1 and CDR2: MDHEN, SYDVKM. V was pared by 5 bases and J by 2 bases, with 7 bases of the junction left unmatched. The length of the CDR3 is 17 residues. The CDR3 coding sequence is TGTGCCAGCAGTCACGGACTAGCGGGACCTGCCTACAATGAGCAGTTCTTC. It yields the protein CASSHGLAGPAYNEQFF. Variable domain in full (rest from reference TRBV28 and TRBJ2-1): DVKVTQSSRYLVKRTGEKVFLECVQDMDHENMFWYRQDPGLGLRLIYFSYDVKMKEKGDIPEGYSVSREKKERFSLILESASTNQTSMYLCASSHGLAGPAYNEQFFGPGTRLTVL.

The table lists this clonotype with many counts. The rearrangement joins TRBV9 to TRBJ2-2; 7 bases map to TRBD2. This CDR3 has 17 residues. In germline, CDR1 is SGDLS, CDR2 YYNGEE. The V and J ends lost 4 bases and 0 bases, in that order; junction bases with no gene match: 9. The CDR3 DNA reads as TGTGCCAGCAGCCCCACGACCGGGACTACGAACACCGGGGAGCTGTTTTTT. This sequence encodes CASSPTTGTTNTGELFF.

The table lists this clonotype with a few counts. The rearrangement links TRBV12-3 or TRBV12-4 to TRBJ2-1, with TRBD2 as a possible D gene (6 bases). The CDR3 is 14 amino acids. V was trimmed by 3 bases and J by 7 bases, leaving 13 bases between them. CDR3 loop: CASSFVGGANEQFF. CDR3 DNA sequence: TGTGCCAGCAGTTTTGTTGGCGGGGCTAATGAGCAGTTCTTC.

The V gene is TRBV12-3 or TRBV12-4, the J gene TRBJ2-3, with D perhaps matching TRBD1 (5 bases). The CDR3 is made up of 19 amino acids. V was cut by 7 bases and J by 0 bases, with 26 bases left in between. CDR3 in amino acids: CASTLKEGHLSYSTDTQYF. CDR3 DNA: TGTGCCAGCACCCTGAAGGAAGGACACCTTTCTTATAGCACAGATACGCAGTATTTT.

This rearrangement joins TRBV10-2 to TRBJ2-3, with TRBD2 matching 9 bases. CDR1 WSHSY and CDR2 SAAADI come from the germline V gene. This CDR3 contains 14 residues. The V and J ends lost 7 bases and 9 bases, in that order; junction bases with no gene match: 11. CDR3 protein: CASNGASGGTTQYF. The DNA for the CDR3 is TGCGCCAGCAATGGGGCGAGCGGGGGGACGACGCAGTATTTT.

This clonotype was detected many times. This rearrangement joins TRBV28 to TRBJ2-7; D gene unclear. The ends were cut back, 2 bases at V and 2 bases at J, with 13 bases in the middle. The length of the CDR3 is 15 residues. Germline-derived CDR1 and CDR2 are MDHEN and SYDVKM. The CDR3 loop reads CASSLTTLVAYEQYF. CDR3 nucleotides: TGTGCCAGCAGTTTAACCACCCTAGTGGCCTACGAGCAGTACTTC.

This clonotype has more than one count but fewer than ten. V gene TRBV7-9 combines with J gene TRBJ2-7, with D perhaps TRBD1 (5 bases). The CDR3 covers 16 residues. The V end lost 5 bases, the J end lost 2 bases, and 19 bases lay between the germline ends. Per germline, CDR1 SEHNR and CDR2 FQNEAQ (reference sequence). CDR3 region: CASSPTPGARPYEQYF. In DNA, the CDR3 is TGTGCCAGCAGCCCAACCCCTGGGGCCCGCCCCTACGAGCAGTACTTC.

A remark on this clonotype: Given a much more abundant clone one base away, this may be a read error. This sequence joins TRBV29-1 and TRBJ2-6, with 8 bases that match TRBD1. J was trimmed by 1 base and V by 4 bases; bases with no gene match: 6. Germline values: CDR1 SQVTM, CDR2 ANQGSEA. The CDR3 runs 16 residues. The CDR3 nucleotides read TGCAGCGTTGCAGGGGGCTCAAGGTCTGGGGCCAACGTCCTGACTTTC. Its translation is CSVAGGSRSGANVLTF.

The chain employs TRBV7-6 and TRBJ2-2; 14 bases match TRBD2. The trim removed 5 bases at V and 3 bases at J, leaving 5 bases unmatched. The germline V gene encodes CDR1 SGHVS and CDR2 FNYEAQ. This CDR3 spans 17 amino acids. This CDR3 is CASSKGLAGDHTGELFF. CDR3 in DNA: TGTGCCAGCAGCAAGGGACTAGCGGGGGACCACACCGGGGAGCTGTTTTTT.

CDR3 sequence: CSVVLTGTSGGGVAGELFF. The CDR3 DNA reads as TGCAGCGTTGTTCTCACCGGGACTAGCGGAGGAGGGGTGGCCGGGGAGCTGTTTTTT. This chain connects TRBV29-1 to TRBJ2-2; 11 bases map to TRBD2. J was trimmed by 6 bases and V by 4 bases; bases with no gene match: 19. The CDR3 is 19 amino acids. Germline V gene data show CDR1 as SQVTM and CDR2 as ANQGSEA.

The V and J genes are TRBV9 and TRBJ2-5; D remains ambiguous. V dropped 0 bases and J dropped 5 bases, with 14 bases sitting between them. In germline, CDR1 is SGDLS, CDR2 YYNGEE. The CDR3 covers 15 residues. In DNA form, the CDR3 reads TGTGCCAGCAGCGTAGATGATTGGGGTATGGAGACCCAGTACTTC. This sequence encodes CASSVDDWGMETQYF.

Here the CDR3 reads CASSQAIGEWVPQHF. In nucleotides, the CDR3 is TGCGCCAGCAGCCAGGCCATCGGGGAGTGGGTGCCCCAGCATTTT. V gene TRBV4-3 combines with J gene TRBJ1-5; no definite D call. Trimming pared 3 bases from V and 9 bases from J, leaving 18 bases between. Germline V gene data show CDR1 as LGHNA and CDR2 as YSLEER. CDR3 length: 15 amino acids.

The chain recombines TRBV29-1 with TRBJ2-1; TRBD2 aligns across 12 bases. The germline V gene has CDR1 SQVTM and CDR2 ANQGSEA. This CDR3 spans 14 amino acids. Germline trimming cut 6 bases from V and 7 bases from J; bases unmatched to any gene: 7. The DNA of the CDR3 is TGCAGCGTCCGGGGGACTAGCGGGTGGAATGAGCAGTTCTTC. Translated, it gives CSVRGTSGWNEQFF.

V gene TRBV29-1 combines with J gene TRBJ1-5; 7 bases are shared with TRBD1. V lost 4 bases to trimming and J lost 7 bases; unmatched junction nucleotides: 10. From germline, CDR1 is SQVTM and CDR2 ANQGSEA. The CDR3 has 14 amino acids. CDR3 sequence reads: CSVVLPGGWQPQHF. CDR3 DNA sequence: TGCAGCGTTGTCTTGCCAGGGGGTTGGCAGCCCCAGCATTTT.

This clonotype was counted ten times or more. V and J are TRBV30 and TRBJ2-5; D might be TRBD2 (7 bases). Germline V gene data show CDR1 as GTSNPN and CDR2 as SVGIG (reference sequence). CDR3 size: 14 residues. V lost 2 bases, J lost 5 bases, and 15 bases lay in between. The CDR3 loop reads CAWSIPRGGETQYF. DNA for the CDR3: TGTGCCTGGAGTATCCCCAGGGGAGGGGAGACCCAGTACTTC.

This clonotype was counted a few times. J is TRBJ1-1 and V is TRBV5-1, with D possibly being TRBD1 (5 bases). V lost 3 bases and J 4 bases, leaving 22 bases between the germline ends. The germline CDR1 and CDR2 sequences are SGHRS and YFSETQ. This CDR3 spans 17 amino acids. For the CDR3, the DNA is TGCGCCAGCAGCTGGCAGCAGGGTTGGGGGTTGGGCACTGAAGCTTTCTTT. Its translation: CASSWQQGWGLGTEAFF.

This clonotype was counted at least ten times. The V and J genes are TRBV5-1 and TRBJ1-1; tentative D call: TRBD1 (6 bases). Trimming pared 5 bases from V and 3 bases from J, leaving 17 bases between. Germline V gene data show CDR1 as SGHRS and CDR2 as YFSETQ. This CDR3 comprises 15 residues. CDR3 amino acids: CASRPEGGEDTEAFF. The CDR3 DNA sequence: TGCGCCAGCAGGCCGGAAGGGGGGGAGGACACTGAAGCTTTCTTT.

This sequence joins TRBV6-2 or TRBV6-3 and TRBJ2-2; D gene unclear. The CDR3 sequence is 16 residues long. V was trimmed by 0 bases and J by 4 bases, leaving 12 bases between them. From germline, CDR1 is MNHEY and CDR2 SVGEGT. The CDR3 DNA follows: TGTGCCAGCAGTTACTCTAGATCAAGCATCACCGGGGAGCTGTTTTTT. Its translation is CASSYSRSSITGELFF.

This clonotype was observed a few times. The genes are TRBV4-1 and TRBJ2-7, with a weak D call TRBD1 (6 bases). Trimming cost V 1 base and J 5 bases, with 12 bases left between them. This CDR3 region has 14 residues. Germline V lookup: CDR1 MGHRA, CDR2 YSYEKL. In DNA form, the CDR3 reads TGCGCCAGCAGCCAAGCCTGGACAGAAGACGAGCAGTACTTC. As protein: CASSQAWTEDEQYF.

This clonotype was found many times. This chain uses TRBV6-5 with TRBJ2-2; D might be TRBD1 or TRBD2, each matching 5 bases. Germline values: CDR1 MNHEY, CDR2 SVGAGI. V was shortened by 9 bases and J by 7 bases, with 9 bases between the two germline ends. The CDR3 has 11 residues. Written as DNA, the CDR3 is TGTGCCAGTCGGGGCGTCGGGGAGCTGTTTTTT. Amino acid sequence: CASRGVGELFF.

The table lists this clonotype with many counts. The chain uses TRBV27 and TRBJ2-1; D is undetermined. The CDR3 spans 13 residues. The germline V gene has CDR1 MNHEY and CDR2 SMNVEV (reference sequence). V was pared by 3 bases and J by 4 bases, with 7 bases between. In DNA form, the CDR3 reads TGTGCCAGCAGTTTTTCCGGGTACAATGAGCAGTTCTTC. Encoded protein: CASSFSGYNEQFF.

This clonotype was detected ten times or more. The chain combines TRBV4-3 with TRBJ1-6; a possible D gene is TRBD1 (6 bases). Looked up from germline, CDR1 is LGHNA and CDR2 is YSLEER. The CDR3 consists of 16 residues. V lost 2 bases and J lost 5, with 13 bases in between. The CDR3 coding sequence is TGCGCCAGCAGCCAAAGCCTGGGGGCTGATAATTCACCCCTCCACTTT. It is translated as CASSQSLGADNSPLHF.

The V call is TRBV11-1, the J call TRBJ2-3, with unresolved D. The CDR3 loop spans 16 amino acids. V dropped 0 bases and J dropped 6 bases, with 16 bases sitting between them. The germline V gene has CDR1 SGHAT and CDR2 FQDESV (reference sequence). CDR3 sequence: CASSLAAPTFTDTQYF. CDR3 DNA sequence: TGTGCCAGCAGCTTAGCGGCACCCACCTTCACGGATACGCAGTATTTT.

At least ten counts were recorded for this clonotype. V is TRBV4-3 and J is TRBJ2-3; D remains ambiguous. V gave up 0 bases and J gave up 1 base, with 8 bases separating them. The germline CDR1 and CDR2 sequences are LGHNA and YSLEER. The CDR3 contains 15 residues. CDR3 region: CASSQEGYGTDTQYF. The CDR3 DNA reads as TGCGCCAGCAGCCAAGAGGGGTATGGCACAGATACGCAGTATTTT.

This clonotype has just a few counts. The chain couples TRBV25-1 to TRBJ2-1; D call uncertain. The ends were cut back, 1 base at V and 5 bases at J, with 9 bases in the middle. The CDR3 has 14 residues. Germline-derived CDR1 and CDR2 are MGHDK and SYGVNS. The CDR3 nucleotides are TGTGCCAGCAGTGAATTAAATGACGACAATGAGCAGTTCTTC. Amino acid sequence: CASSELNDDNEQFF.

The V gene is TRBV14, the J gene TRBJ2-7, with TRBD1 matching over 10 bases. V trimming: 5 bases; J trimming: 8 bases; junction bases outside the gene matches: 18. This CDR3 region has 17 residues. Germline lookup yields CDR1 SGHDN and CDR2 FVKESK. The CDR3 reads CASSGVREPGQGFKQYF. The CDR3 DNA reads as TGTGCCAGCAGCGGAGTCAGGGAACCGGGACAGGGGTTCAAGCAGTACTTC. Combining the CDR3 with reference TRBV14 and TRBJ2-7 gives the whole variable domain EAGVTQFPSHSVIEKGQTVTLRCDPISGHDNLYWYRRVMGKEIKFLLHFVKESKQDESGMPNNRFLAERTGGTYSTLKVQPAELEDSGVYFCASSGVREPGQGFKQYFGPGTRLTVT.

The sample holds many counts of this clonotype. The chain carries TRBV6-5 and TRBJ2-5; 14 bases are shared with TRBD2. The J segment lost 5 bases and the V segment lost 0 bases, leaving 2 bases of the junction unmatched. CDR3 length: 16 amino acids. CDR1 and CDR2 (germline): MNHEY, SVGAGI. As DNA, the CDR3 is TGTGCCAGCAGTTACTCTGGGACTAGCGGGGGTGAGACCCAGTACTTC. Residues: CASSYSGTSGGETQYF.

This clonotype has only a few counts. This rearrangement joins TRBV6-2 or TRBV6-3 to TRBJ2-1, with 10 positions matching TRBD1. The ends lost 7 bases at V and 4 bases at J; junction bases unmatched: 10. This CDR3 comprises 16 residues. In germline, CDR1 is MNHEY, CDR2 SVGEGT. The CDR3 protein is CASKRFRDRGYNEQFF. Written as DNA, the CDR3 is TGTGCCAGCAAACGCTTCCGGGACAGGGGTTACAATGAGCAGTTCTTC.

This clonotype was seen more than once but under ten times. This sequence joins TRBV5-1 and TRBJ2-7; 8 nucleotides agree with TRBD1. Germline V gene lookup returns CDR1 SGHRS and CDR2 YFSETQ. The V and J ends lost 6 bases and 5 bases, in that order; junction bases with no gene match: 10. There are 14 residues in the CDR3. CDR3 sequence reads: CASTPGQGWDEQYF. CDR3 nucleotides: TGCGCCAGCACCCCTGGACAGGGATGGGACGAGCAGTACTTC.